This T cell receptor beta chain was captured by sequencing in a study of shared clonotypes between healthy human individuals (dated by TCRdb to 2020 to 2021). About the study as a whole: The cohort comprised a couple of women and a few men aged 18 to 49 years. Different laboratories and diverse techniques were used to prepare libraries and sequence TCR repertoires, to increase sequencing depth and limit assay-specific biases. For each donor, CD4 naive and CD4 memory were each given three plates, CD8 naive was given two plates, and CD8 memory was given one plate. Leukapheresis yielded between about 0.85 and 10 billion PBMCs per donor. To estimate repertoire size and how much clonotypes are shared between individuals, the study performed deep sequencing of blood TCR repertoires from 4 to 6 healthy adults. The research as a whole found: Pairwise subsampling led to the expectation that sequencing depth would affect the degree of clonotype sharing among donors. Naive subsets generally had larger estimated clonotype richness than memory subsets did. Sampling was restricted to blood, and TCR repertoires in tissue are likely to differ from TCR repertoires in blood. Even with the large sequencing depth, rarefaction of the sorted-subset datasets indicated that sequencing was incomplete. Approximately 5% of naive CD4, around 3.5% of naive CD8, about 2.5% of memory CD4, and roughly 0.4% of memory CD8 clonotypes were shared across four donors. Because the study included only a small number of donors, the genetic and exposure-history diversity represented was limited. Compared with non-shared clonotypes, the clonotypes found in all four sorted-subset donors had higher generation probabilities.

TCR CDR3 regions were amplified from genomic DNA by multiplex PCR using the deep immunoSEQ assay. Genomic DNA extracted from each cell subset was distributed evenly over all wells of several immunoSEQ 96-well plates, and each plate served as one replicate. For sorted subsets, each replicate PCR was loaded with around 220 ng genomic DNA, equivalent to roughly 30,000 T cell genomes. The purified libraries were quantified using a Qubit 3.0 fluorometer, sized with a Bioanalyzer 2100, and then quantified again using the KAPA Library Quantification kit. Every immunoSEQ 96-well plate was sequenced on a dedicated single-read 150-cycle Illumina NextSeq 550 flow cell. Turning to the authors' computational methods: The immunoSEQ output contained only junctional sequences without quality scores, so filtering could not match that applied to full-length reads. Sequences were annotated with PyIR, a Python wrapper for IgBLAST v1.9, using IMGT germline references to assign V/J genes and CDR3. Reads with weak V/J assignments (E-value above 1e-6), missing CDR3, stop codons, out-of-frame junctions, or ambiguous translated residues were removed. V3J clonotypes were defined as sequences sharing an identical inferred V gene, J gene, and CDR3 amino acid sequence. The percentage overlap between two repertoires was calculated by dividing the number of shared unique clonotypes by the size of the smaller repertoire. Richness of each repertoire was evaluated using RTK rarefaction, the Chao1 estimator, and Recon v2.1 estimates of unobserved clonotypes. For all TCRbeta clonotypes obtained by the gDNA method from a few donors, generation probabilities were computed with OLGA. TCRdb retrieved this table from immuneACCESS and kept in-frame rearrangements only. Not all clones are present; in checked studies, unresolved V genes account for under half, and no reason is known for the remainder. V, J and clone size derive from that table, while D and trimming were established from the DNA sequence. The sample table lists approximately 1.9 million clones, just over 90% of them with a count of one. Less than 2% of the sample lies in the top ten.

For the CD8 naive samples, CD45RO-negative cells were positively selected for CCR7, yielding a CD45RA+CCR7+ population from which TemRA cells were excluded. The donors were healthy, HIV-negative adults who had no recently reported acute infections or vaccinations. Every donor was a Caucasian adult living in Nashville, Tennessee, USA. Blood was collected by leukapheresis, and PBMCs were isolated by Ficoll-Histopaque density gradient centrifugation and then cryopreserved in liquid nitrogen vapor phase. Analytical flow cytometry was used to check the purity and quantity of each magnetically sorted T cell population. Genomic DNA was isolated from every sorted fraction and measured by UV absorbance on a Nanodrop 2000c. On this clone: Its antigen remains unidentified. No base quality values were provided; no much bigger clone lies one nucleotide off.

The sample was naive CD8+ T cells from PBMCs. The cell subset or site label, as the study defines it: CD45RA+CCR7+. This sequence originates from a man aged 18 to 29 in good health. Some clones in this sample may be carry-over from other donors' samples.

The nucleotide sequence is given as TGTGCCTGGACCGGGAAGGGGGCTTTATATAATTCACCCCTCCACTTT. This encodes CAWTGKGALYNSPLHF. The rearranged segments are TRBV30 and TRBJ1-6; 7 central nucleotides agree with TRBD1. V is pruned by 4 bases and J by 4 bases, leaving 10 bases of the junction without a gene match. The CDR3 starts with the cysteine, ends with the phenylalanine, and has 16 residues. Only CDR3 DNA is held: 48 bases, read in frame from base 1. The germline V gene encodes CDR1 GTSNPN and CDR2 SVGIG (reference sequence).